The 11 T cell receptor beta chains given below trace back to one sample, sequenced in a study of T cell responses to AZD1222 COVID-19 vaccine. Sequencing was performed with immunoSEQ multiplex PCR; in TCRdb, only in-frame clones are kept and a portion is missing. The sample consists of more than 95,000 clones, 87% of them appearing once. The input for sequencing was peripheral blood, taken on day 0 of AZD1222 vaccination. The receptor source for this set is an adult in good health.

The V and J genes are TRBV7-4 and TRBJ1-1, with a possible D match to TRBD1 (6 bases). Germline V gene sequence: CDR1 SGHVT, CDR2 SQSDAQ. The V and J ends lost 2 bases and 1 base respectively, with 11 bases between them. The CDR3 runs to 15 residues. CDR3 DNA sequence: TGTGCCAGCAGCTTAAGGGGGAAAGCGAACACTGAAGCTTTCTTT. Its translation is CASSLRGKANTEAFF.

The rearrangement links TRBV3-1 (or the pseudogene TRBV3-2) to TRBJ1-4; D uncertain. Germline V CDR1 and CDR2: LGHDT, YNNKEL (reference sequence). Between the trimmed V and J ends, which lost 0 bases and 12 bases, there was a span of 11 bases. This CDR3 contains 13 residues. Written as DNA, the CDR3 is TGTGCCAGCAGCCAAGAGACGGGGAGTGAACTGTTTTTT. This sequence encodes CASSQETGSELFF.

V is TRBV5-5 and J is TRBJ2-7; 9 bases fit TRBD1. Germline CDR1 reads SGHKS; CDR2 reads YYEKEE (reference sequence). This CDR3 region has 15 residues. Trimming took 5 bases from V and 2 from J; bases not matched to a gene: 8. Here the CDR3 reads CASRPEQGATYEQYF. CDR3 DNA: TGTGCCAGCAGACCTGAACAGGGGGCTACCTACGAGCAGTACTTC.

The rearrangement links TRBV30 to TRBJ1-2; tentatively, D is TRBD1 (6 bases). CDR1 and CDR2 (germline): GTSNPN, SVGIG (reference sequence). V lost 6 bases, J lost 1 base, and 12 bases lay in between. The CDR3 is 13 residues long. The CDR3 coding sequence is TGTGCCTGCAGGACAGAGAGTAACTATGGCTACACCTTC. The encoded protein is CACRTESNYGYTF. Filled out from reference TRBV30 and TRBJ1-2, the complete variable domain reads SQTIHQWPATLVQPVGSPLSLECTVEGTSNPNLYWYRQAAGRGLQLLFYSVGIGQISSEVPQNLSASRPQDRQFILSSKKLLLSDSGFYLCACRTESNYGYTFGSGTRLTVV.

This rearrangement joins TRBV29-1 to TRBJ1-1; a weak D match, TRBD1 (6 bases). Trimming left V 6 bases short and J 5 bases short, with 13 bases between. Germline V gene sequence: CDR1 SQVTM, CDR2 ANQGSEA. This CDR3 spans 12 amino acids. CDR3 coding DNA: TGCAGCGTCTCGGGACAAGCTACTGAAGCTTTCTTT. It is translated as CSVSGQATEAFF.

In this sample, this clone turned up a few times. V usage is TRBV12-5 and J usage is TRBJ1-4; D is uncertain. Trimming shortened V by 0 bases and J by 5 bases, and 7 bases separated the two germline ends. The CDR3 covers 14 residues. CDR1 is LGHNT and CDR2 is FRNRAP in the germline V gene. Written as DNA, the CDR3 is TGTGCTAGTGGTTTGGTACCAAAGAATGAAAAACTGTTTTTT. Its translation: CASGLVPKNEKLFF.

The sample holds one count of this clone. The chain joins TRBV28 to TRBJ1-6, with 9 nucleotides matching TRBD1. Trimming removed 6 bases from V and 5 bases from J; junction bases left unmatched: 5. This CDR3 comprises 15 residues. Per germline, CDR1 MDHEN and CDR2 SYDVKM. The CDR3 region has the DNA TGTGCCAGCAGCGGAGGGACAGGGAATAATTCACCCCTCCACTTT. It encodes CASSGGTGNNSPLHF.

Here the CDR3 reads CASSKVRTGTYGYTF. Written as DNA, the CDR3 is TGTGCCAGCAGTAAGGTCCGAACAGGGACCTATGGCTACACCTTC. The chain employs TRBV27 and TRBJ1-2, with a tentative D call TRBD1 (6 bases). Trimming cost V 5 bases and J 4 bases, with 17 bases left between them. Looked up from germline, CDR1 is MNHEY and CDR2 is SMNVEV (reference sequence). The CDR3 consists of 15 residues.

In its sample, this clone was seen a few times. The chain uses TRBV9 and TRBJ1-2; D remains unclear. CDR1 and CDR2 from the germline V gene are SGDLS and YYNGEE. The V and J ends lost 2 bases and 8 bases respectively, with 7 bases between them. The length of the CDR3 is 11 residues. The CDR3 loop is CASSVLGGYTF. As DNA, the CDR3 is TGTGCCAGCAGCGTGCTTGGCGGCTACACCTTC.

The chain couples TRBV12-3 or TRBV12-4 to TRBJ2-1, with D possibly being TRBD1 (6 bases). This CDR3 has 12 amino acids. The V gene lost 5 bases and the J gene lost 4 bases, with 6 bases spanning the gap. CDR3 sequence: CASSGQYNEQFF. The CDR3 bases are TGTGCCAGCAGTGGACAGTACAATGAGCAGTTCTTC.

This clone has more than one count but fewer than ten. The chain carries TRBV29-1 and TRBJ2-7; the D gene is possibly TRBD2 (5 bases). The V gene's germline CDR1 is SQVTM and CDR2 ANQGSEA. CDR3 length equals 12 residues. V was clipped by 0 bases and J by 3 bases, with 6 bases between them. The CDR3 reads CSVEEGDYEQYF. Here the CDR3 DNA reads TGCAGCGTTGAAGAGGGAGACTACGAGCAGTACTTC.